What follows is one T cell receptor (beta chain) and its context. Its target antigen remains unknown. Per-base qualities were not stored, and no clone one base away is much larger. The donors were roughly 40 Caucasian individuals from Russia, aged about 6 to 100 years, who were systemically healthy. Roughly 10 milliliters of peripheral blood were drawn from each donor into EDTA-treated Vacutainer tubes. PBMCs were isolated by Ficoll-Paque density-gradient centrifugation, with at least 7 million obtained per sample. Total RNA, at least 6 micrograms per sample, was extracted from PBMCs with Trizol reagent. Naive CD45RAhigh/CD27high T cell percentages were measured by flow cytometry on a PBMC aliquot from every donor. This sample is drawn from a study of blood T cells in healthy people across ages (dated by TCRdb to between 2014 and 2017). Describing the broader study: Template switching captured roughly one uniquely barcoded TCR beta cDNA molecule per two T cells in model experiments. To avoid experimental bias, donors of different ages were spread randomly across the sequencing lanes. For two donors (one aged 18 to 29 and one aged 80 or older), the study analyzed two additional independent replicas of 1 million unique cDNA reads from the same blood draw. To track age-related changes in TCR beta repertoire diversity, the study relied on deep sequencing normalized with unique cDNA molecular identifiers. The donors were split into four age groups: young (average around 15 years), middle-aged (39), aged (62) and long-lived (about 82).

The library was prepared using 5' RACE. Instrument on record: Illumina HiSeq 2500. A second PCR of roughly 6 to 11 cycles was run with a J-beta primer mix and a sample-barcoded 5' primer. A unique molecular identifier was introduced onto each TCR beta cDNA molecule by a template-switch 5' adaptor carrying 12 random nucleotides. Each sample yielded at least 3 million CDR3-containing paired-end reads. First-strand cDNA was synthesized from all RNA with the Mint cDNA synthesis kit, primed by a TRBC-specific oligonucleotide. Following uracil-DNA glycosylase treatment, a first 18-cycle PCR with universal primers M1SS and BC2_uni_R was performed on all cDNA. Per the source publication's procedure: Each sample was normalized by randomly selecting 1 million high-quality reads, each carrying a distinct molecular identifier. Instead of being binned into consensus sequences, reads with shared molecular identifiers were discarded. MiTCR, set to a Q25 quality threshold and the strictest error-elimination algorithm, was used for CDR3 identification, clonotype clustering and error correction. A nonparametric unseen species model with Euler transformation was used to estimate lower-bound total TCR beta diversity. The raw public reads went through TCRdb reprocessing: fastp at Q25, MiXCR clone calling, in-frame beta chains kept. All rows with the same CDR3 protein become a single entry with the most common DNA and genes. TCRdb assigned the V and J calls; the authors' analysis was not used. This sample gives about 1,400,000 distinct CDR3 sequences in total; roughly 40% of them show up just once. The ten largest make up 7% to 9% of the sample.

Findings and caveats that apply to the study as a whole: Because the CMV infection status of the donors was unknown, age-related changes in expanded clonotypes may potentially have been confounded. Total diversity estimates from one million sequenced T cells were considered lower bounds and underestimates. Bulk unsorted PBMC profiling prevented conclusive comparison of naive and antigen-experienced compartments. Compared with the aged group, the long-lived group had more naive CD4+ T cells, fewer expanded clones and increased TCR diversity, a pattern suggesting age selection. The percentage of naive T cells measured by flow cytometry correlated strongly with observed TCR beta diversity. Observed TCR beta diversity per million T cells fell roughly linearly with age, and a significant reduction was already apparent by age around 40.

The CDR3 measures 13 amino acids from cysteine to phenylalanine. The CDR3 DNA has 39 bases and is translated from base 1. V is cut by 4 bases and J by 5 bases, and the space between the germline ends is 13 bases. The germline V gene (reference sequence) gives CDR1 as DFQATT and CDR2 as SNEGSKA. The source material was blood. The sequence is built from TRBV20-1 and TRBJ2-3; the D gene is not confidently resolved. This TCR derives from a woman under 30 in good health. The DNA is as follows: TGCAGTGCTACTCGCCTGCAGCGAGATACGCAGTATTTT. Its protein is CSATRLQRDTQYF.